This is a list of T cell receptor beta chains from one sample in a study of T-cell reconstitution after alpha-beta-depleted transplantation in children. TCRdb independently ran MiXCR on the PCR reads; one entry per CDR3 protein. The repertoire holds 150,000 to 200,000 distinct CDR3 sequences, about 6.4% seen once, with around 3% in the top ten. The sequences come from PBMCs from the stem cell graft donor, collected from the stem cell graft. These receptors were taken from a human donor who donated a stem cell graft to a child with Wiskott-Aldrich syndrome. Both conserved end residues are part of each CDR3. A D gene is named only where the DNA matches it firmly. The listing skips clone size in some rows; elsewhere it reads once, few, many or a size class.

V gene,J gene,D gene,clone size,CDR3 DNA,CDR3 protein
TRBV5-1,TRBJ1-2,NA,few,TGCGCCAGCAGCTTGGTATTAGGGTCAGACTTCTATGGCTACACCTTC,CASSLVLGSDFYGYTF
TRBV11-2,TRBJ2-3,NA,many,TGTGCCAGCAGCTGGGACTTCACAGATACGCAGTATTTT,CASSWDFTDTQYF
TRBV7-2,TRBJ2-1,NA,once,TGTGCCAGCAGCCTACTAACCCCGATGCAGTTCTTC,CASSLLTPMQFF
TRBV12-3/TRBV12-4,TRBJ1-1,NA,many,TGTGCCAGCAGTTATCCGGGGTCTGAAGCTTTCTTT,CASSYPGSEAFF
TRBV9,TRBJ2-2,NA,few,TGTGCCAGCAGGGGGGGACCCGGGGAGCTGTTTTTT,CASRGGPGELFF
TRBV30,TRBJ1-2,NA,few,TGTGCCTGGAGTTTTCGGCCCCTAGGGGATCTTCCGCTGGAGTTC,CAWSFRPLGDLPLEF
TRBV19,TRBJ1-5,NA,few,TGTGCCAGTACCGATAGCAATCAGCCCCAGCATTTT,CASTDSNQPQHF
TRBV6-5,TRBJ2-7,TRBD2,many,TGTGCCAGCAGGTTTGCGGGAGGCGACGAGCAGTACTTC,CASRFAGGDEQYF
TRBV2,TRBJ2-7,NA,NA,TGTGCCAGCAGGGCGCCGGGGGCCACCTACGAGCAGTACTTC,CASRAPGATYEQYF
TRBV5-1,TRBJ1-1,NA,many,TGCGCCAGCAGCTGGGACGGGAACACTGAAGCTTTCTTT,CASSWDGNTEAFF
TRBV27,TRBJ2-7,NA,many,TGTGCCAGCAGCAATACCTACGAGCAGTACTTC,CASSNTYEQYF
TRBV4-1,TRBJ2-5,NA,many,TGCGCCAGCAGCCAAGTTGGGGGGGCGAAGGAGACCCAGTACTTC,CASSQVGGAKETQYF
TRBV20-1,TRBJ1-5,NA,few,TGCAGTGCTAATACAGGCAGCAATCAGCCCCAGCATTTT,CSANTGSNQPQHF
TRBV24-1,TRBJ1-4,TRBD1,many,TGTGCCACCAGCACAGGGGAAAAGGATGAAAAACTGTTTTTT,CATSTGEKDEKLFF
TRBV5-1,TRBJ2-5,TRBD1,many,TGCGCCAGCAGCCCAGCTCCCGGGACAGGACAAGAGACCCAGTACTTC,CASSPAPGTGQETQYF
TRBV9,TRBJ2-7,NA,many,TGTGCCAGCAGCGTCTCGAACTCCTACGAGCAGTACTTC,CASSVSNSYEQYF
TRBV9,TRBJ2-1,TRBD1,many,TGTGCCAGCAGTCAGGGGGTCTTCTACAATGAGCAGTTCTTC,CASSQGVFYNEQFF
TRBV5-1,TRBJ2-3,TRBD2,NA,TGCGCCAGCACAGCAGCGGGAGGGGGAGATACGCAGTATTTT,CASTAAGGGDTQYF
TRBV3-1,TRBJ2-2,NA,few,TGTGCCAGCAGCCAAGCCCGGGGTACGAACACCGGGGAGCTGTTTTTT,CASSQARGTNTGELFF
TRBV9,TRBJ2-5,TRBD2,many,TGTGCCAGCAGCTCCGCTAGCGGGAGGGCCGCAGAGACCCAGTACTTC,CASSSASGRAAETQYF
TRBV5-1,TRBJ2-3,NA,NA,TGCGCCAGCAGTCTAGTCGGGCCCTCCTCCCCCACAGATACGCAGTATTTT,CASSLVGPSSPTDTQYF
TRBV5-1,TRBJ2-5,NA,NA,TGCGCCAGCAAAACAGGGTGGGAGACCCAGTACTTC,CASKTGWETQYF
TRBV24-1,TRBJ2-2,NA,many,TGTGCCACCAGTGATTTCGGCCCGAGGGGCACCGGGGAGCTGTTTTTT,CATSDFGPRGTGELFF
TRBV4-3,TRBJ1-1,NA,NA,TGCGCCAGCAGCCTTCGACAGGCTTTGAACACTGAAGCTTTCTTT,CASSLRQALNTEAFF
TRBV4-2,TRBJ2-1,NA,many,TGTGCCAGCAGCCAAGGGGGGGGCCCCTACAATGAGCAGTTCTTC,CASSQGGGPYNEQFF
TRBV20-1,TRBJ2-3,NA,NA,TGCAGTGCTATAGCCTTGCGGGGAGAACGCACAGATACGCAGTATTTT,CSAIALRGERTDTQYF
TRBV5-5,TRBJ2-6,NA,many,TGTGCCAGCAGCTTGATTAGTTACTCTGGGGCCAACGTCCTGACTTTC,CASSLISYSGANVLTF
TRBV18,TRBJ2-5,NA,many,TGTGCCAGCTCCCCAAACGGAGAGACCCAGTACTTC,CASSPNGETQYF